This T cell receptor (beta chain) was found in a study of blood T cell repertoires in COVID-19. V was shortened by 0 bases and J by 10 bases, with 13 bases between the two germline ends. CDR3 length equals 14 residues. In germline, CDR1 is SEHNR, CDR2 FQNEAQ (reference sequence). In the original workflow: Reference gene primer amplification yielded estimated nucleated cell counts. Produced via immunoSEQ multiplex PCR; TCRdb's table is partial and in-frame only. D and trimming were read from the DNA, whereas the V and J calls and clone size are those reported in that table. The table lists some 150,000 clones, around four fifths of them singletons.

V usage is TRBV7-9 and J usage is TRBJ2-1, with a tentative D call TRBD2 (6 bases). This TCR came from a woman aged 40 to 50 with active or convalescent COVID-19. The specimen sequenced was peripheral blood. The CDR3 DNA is TGTGCCAGCAGCTTAGCGGCCGCGAGCGGGGAGCAGTTCTTC. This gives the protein CASSLAAASGEQFF. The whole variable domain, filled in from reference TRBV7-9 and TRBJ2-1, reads DTGVSQNPRHKITKRGQNVTFRCDPISEHNRLYWYRQTLGQGPEFLTYFQNEAQLEKSRLLSDRFSAERPKGSFSTLEIQRTEQGDSAMYLCASSLAAASGEQFFGPGTRLTVL.